The entry below gives a single TCR beta chain sequence along with its context. Its antigen is still unknown. Base qualities are not recorded, but no much larger clone differs from it by a single base. The sample belongs to a study of T cell repertoires in cytomegalovirus infection (dated by TCRdb to the late 2010s). Study-level background: The peptide stimulations were aimed at well-studied HLA-B-restricted epitopes as well as recently identified HLA-C-restricted CMV epitopes, whose presentation resists viral immunomodulation. Donor HLA type was relevant to the analysis, as public TCR beta signatures indicated carriage of CMV infection together with the matching HLA type. Results the study describes overall, beyond this receptor: In both this cohort and an independent cohort of under 450 donors, the cumulative frequency of public TCR beta family members distinguished carriers of CMV infection plus the relevant HLA type. In the ex vivo response, HLA-C-restricted CMV-specific TCR beta clonotypes were dominant, and in two of eight donors the single most frequent clonotype came from this HLA-C-restricted group.

The treatment or condition label for this specimen denotes: in vitro stimulation with specific CMV peptide epitopes to enrich CMV-specific T cells. From its cysteine to its phenylalanine, the CDR3 spans 17 amino acids. The kept DNA is CDR3 alone, 51 bases in frame from the first base. V loses 5 bases of germline sequence and J loses 4 bases, and the interval between the two ends is 23 bases. Data came from an Illumina HiSeq 1500. TCRdb cleaned the public reads at Q25 with fastp, built clones with MiXCR and kept in-frame beta chains. Every CDR3 protein is listed once, alongside the most common genes and DNA of its rows. The sample table lists around 770,000 distinct CDR3 sequences, 25% to 35% of them with a count of one. The ten biggest clones cover 10% to 15% of the sample.

The clonotype originates from a human donor in good health (CMV status not recorded). Some clones in this sample may be carry-over from other donors' samples. The chain joins TRBV7-1 to TRBJ1-1, with a weak D call of TRBD1 (6 bases match). TRBV7-1 is known as an ORF, though its function is uncertain. Specimen: cultured CD8+ T cells from PBMCs, collected from culture after CMV antigen stimulation. The DNA is TGTGCCAGCAGCCCCACCCACCACCGGGGGCGAGTCACTGAAGCTTTCTTT. Its protein reads: CASSPTHHRGRVTEAFF.